Here is one T cell receptor (beta chain) with its context. This CDR3 contains 13 residues. Trimming shortened V by 1 base and J by 4 bases, and 5 bases separated the two germline ends. Germline V gene data show CDR1 as KGHSH and CDR2 as LQKENI. In the original workflow: By means of reference gene primer amplification, nucleated cell counts were estimated. Using immunoSEQ multiplex PCR, the repertoire was profiled, and TCRdb retains in-frame clones only, with some absent. Clonal size and the V and J genes are those of that table, whereas D and trimming came from the DNA. The table includes a few hundred thousand clones, more than 70% detected once. The data originate from a study of blood T cell repertoires in COVID-19.

Material: peripheral blood. The rearrangement uses TRBV18 and TRBJ2-1; D perhaps matches TRBD1 (5 bases). The sequence came from a woman aged 60-75 years with COVID-19, enrolled during active disease. For the CDR3, the DNA is TGTGCCAGCTCACCACAGGGGTACAATGAGCAGTTCTTC. Encoded protein: CASSPQGYNEQFF.